This TCR beta chain was sequenced in a study of blood T cell repertoires in COVID-19. Background on the study: Collection of acute and convalescent COVID-19 samples took place in the United States, Italy and Spain.

Produced via immunoSEQ multiplex PCR; TCRdb's table is partial and in-frame only. This sample yields around 100,000 clones, of which 80% to 90% are seen a single time; roughly 4.7% belongs to the top ten. This clone was seen only a few times. The sequencing sample was made of peripheral blood. This clonotype was sampled from a human donor in a cohort sampled during active COVID-19.

CDR3 region: CASSYRAGKANQPQHF. The DNA for the CDR3 is TGTGCCAGCAGTTACCGGGCAGGGAAGGCCAATCAGCCCCAGCATTTT. This sequence joins TRBV6-5 and TRBJ1-5, with a weak D call TRBD1 (5 bases). Germline lookup yields CDR1 MNHEY and CDR2 SVGAGI. This CDR3 comprises 16 residues. V dropped 2 bases and J dropped 3 bases, with 14 bases sitting between them.